The source of this TCR beta chain is a study of blood T cell repertoires in COVID-19. Sequencing used immunoSEQ multiplex PCR; TCRdb keeps in-frame clones, though not all of them. The sample yields 73,000 or so clones, more than 70% seen once. From germline, CDR1 is KGHSH and CDR2 LQKENI. The V and J ends lost 1 base and 5 bases respectively, with 8 bases between them. This CDR3 is 13 amino acids long. The source is a man in his fifties with active COVID-19. V usage is TRBV18 and J usage is TRBJ2-5, with D perhaps TRBD1 (6 bases). Sequenced sample: peripheral blood. This CDR3 reads CASSPRQGETQYF. CDR3 sequence (DNA): TGTGCCAGCTCACCACGGCAGGGGGAGACCCAGTACTTC.